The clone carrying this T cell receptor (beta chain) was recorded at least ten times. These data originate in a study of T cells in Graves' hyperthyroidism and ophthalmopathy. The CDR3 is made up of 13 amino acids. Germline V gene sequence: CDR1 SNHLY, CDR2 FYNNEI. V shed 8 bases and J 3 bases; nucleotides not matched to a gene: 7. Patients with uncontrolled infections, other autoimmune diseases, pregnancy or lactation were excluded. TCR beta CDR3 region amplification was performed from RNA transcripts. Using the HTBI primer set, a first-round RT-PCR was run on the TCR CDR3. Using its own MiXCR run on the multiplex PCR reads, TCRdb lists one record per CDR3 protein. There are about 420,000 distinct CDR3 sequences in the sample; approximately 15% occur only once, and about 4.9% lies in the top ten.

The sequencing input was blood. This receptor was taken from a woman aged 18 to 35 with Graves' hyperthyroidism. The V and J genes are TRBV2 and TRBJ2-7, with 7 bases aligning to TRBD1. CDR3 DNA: TGTGCCAGCGGAGACAGGGCAGTCTACGAGCAGTACTTC. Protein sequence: CASGDRAVYEQYF.